This T cell receptor beta chain was found in a study of CXCR3-negative and CXCR3-positive naive CD8 T cells. This CDR3 comprises 14 residues. In germline, CDR1 is GTSNPN, CDR2 SVGIG (reference sequence). cDNA libraries for TRB were generated by 5' RACE incorporating UMI labels. TCRdb reprocessed the 5' RACE reads; each CDR3 protein has one entry and no DNA is given. The listing contains roughly 70,000 distinct CDR3 sequences. The V gene is TRBV30, the J gene TRBJ1-1; TCRdb names TRBD1, which stays unverified in the absence of DNA. This clonotype was obtained from a human donor in good health. Some clones in this sample may be carry-over from other donors' samples. Sequencing was performed on naive CXCR3- CD8+ T cells from blood. Indicated subset: CD45RO-CCR7+CD27+CD95- naive CD8+ T cells lacking CXCR3 (TNR3-). CDR3 residues: CAWALRGMNTEAFF.